This T cell receptor beta chain appears in the sequencing data of a study of blood T cell repertoires in COVID-19. Study context: Collection of acute and convalescent COVID-19 samples took place in the United States, Italy and Spain.

V lost 0 bases to trimming and J lost 6 bases; unmatched junction nucleotides: 3. Germline loops: CDR1 SGDLS, CDR2 YYNGEE. The CDR3 has 14 amino acids. Clones were sequenced by immunoSEQ multiplex PCR, and TCRdb holds only the in-frame ones, with some missing. The sample lists 300,000 to 350,000 clones; about nine tenths were seen once. The Seattle site enrolled patients during active infection and followed them longitudinally. This TCR was recovered from a woman aged 45-65 years with COVID-19, enrolled during active disease. Input material: peripheral blood. The V and J genes are TRBV9 and TRBJ2-1, with 7 bases matching TRBD1. The CDR3 DNA reads TGTGCCAGCAGCGTAGTTCCAGGGGGCAATGAGCAGTTCTTC. This translates into CASSVVPGGNEQFF. The variable domain in full, with the rest retrieved from reference TRBV9 and TRBJ2-1, is DSGVTQTPKHLITATGQRVTLRCSPRSGDLSVYWYQQSLDQGLQFLIQYYNGEERAKGNILERFSAQQFPDLHSELNLSSLELGDSALYFCASSVVPGGNEQFFGPGTRLTVL.